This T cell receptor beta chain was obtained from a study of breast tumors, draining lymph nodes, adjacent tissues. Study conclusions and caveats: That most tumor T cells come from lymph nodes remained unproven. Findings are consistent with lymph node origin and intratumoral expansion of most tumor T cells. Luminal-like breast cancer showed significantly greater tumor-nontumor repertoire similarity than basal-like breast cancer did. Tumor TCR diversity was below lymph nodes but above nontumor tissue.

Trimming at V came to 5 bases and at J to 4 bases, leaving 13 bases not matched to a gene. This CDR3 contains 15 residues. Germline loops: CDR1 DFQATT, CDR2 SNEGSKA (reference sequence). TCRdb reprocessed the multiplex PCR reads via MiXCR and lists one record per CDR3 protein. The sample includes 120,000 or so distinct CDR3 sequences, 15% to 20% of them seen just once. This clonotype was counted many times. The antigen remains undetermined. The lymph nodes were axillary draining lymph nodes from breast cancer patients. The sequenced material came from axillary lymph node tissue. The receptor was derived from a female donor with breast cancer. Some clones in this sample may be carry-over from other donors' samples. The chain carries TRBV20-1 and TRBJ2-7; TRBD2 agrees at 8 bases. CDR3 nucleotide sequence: TGCAGTGCTCAGAGGTCGGCTAGCGGGCCTTACGAGCAGTACTTC. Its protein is CSAQRSASGPYEQYF.